This paragraph covers one T cell receptor (beta chain) sequence. Its antigen is undetermined. These data are taken from a study of OX40 agonist ivuxolimab in advanced cancers. This CDR3 has 13 residues. The V gene lost 4 bases and the J gene lost 1 base, with 8 bases spanning the gap. Germline V gene sequence: CDR1 SGHDN, CDR2 FVKESK. Study results and limitations: The study found among the lowest clonal expansion in partial responders at 0.1-3.0 mg/kg.

Repertoires were generated with immunoSEQ multiplex PCR, while TCRdb's copy carries only in-frame clones and drops some. The sample contains 70,000 to 95,000 clones, roughly 94% of which appear only once. V gene TRBV14 combines with J gene TRBJ2-7; perhaps D is TRBD1 or TRBD2 (5 bases each). Here the sequenced sample was CD4+ or CD8+ T cells sorted from blood, taken in a trial of the OX40 agonist ivuxolimab. This receptor was obtained from an adult with an advanced solid tumor such as melanoma, head and neck, liver or kidney cancer. The CDR3 nucleotides read TGTGCCAGCAGCCCGGGACGATCCTACGAGCAGTACTTC. Translated, it gives CASSPGRSYEQYF.